This T cell receptor beta chain appears in the sequencing data of a study of graft-versus-host responses after intestinal transplantation. As for the study in general: Every one of the recipients received anti-thymocyte globulin induction and afterwards took tacrolimus and steroids for three to four years. Study-level findings and limits: High graft-versus-host to host-versus-graft clonal ratios were found in allografts of patients who had graft-donor T cell macrochimerism. Some GvH clones appeared in ileal mucosa or blood before recipient bone marrow. Maximum circulating GvH clone levels tracked with early post-transplant HvG decreases.

Germline CDR1 reads SNHLY; CDR2 reads FYNNEI. The CDR3 has 15 residues. Trimming pared 3 bases from V and 1 base from J, leaving 11 bases between. As concerns this clone: The antigen is not known.

Profiling relied on immunoSEQ multiplex PCR, and the TCRdb table lists in-frame clones only, not all of them. The sample lists 75,000 to 95,000 clones, about 93% occurring once. This material consisted of unstimulated CD8+ T cells sorted from spleen or lymph node cells, taken before intestinal transplant. The TCR comes from a human donor who received an intestinal transplant. The chain couples TRBV2 to TRBJ2-3; no reliable D call. CDR3 nucleotides: TGTGCCAGCAGTGACAGCGTGGCACGCACAGATACGCAGTATTTT. Protein product: CASSDSVARTDTQYF. Full variable domain (missing parts from reference TRBV2 and TRBJ2-3): EPEVTQTPSHQVTQMGQEVILRCVPISNHLYFYWYRQILGQKVEFLVSFYNNEISEKSEIFDDQFSVERPDGSNFTLKIRSTKLEDSAMYFCASSDSVARTDTQYFGPGTRLTVL.